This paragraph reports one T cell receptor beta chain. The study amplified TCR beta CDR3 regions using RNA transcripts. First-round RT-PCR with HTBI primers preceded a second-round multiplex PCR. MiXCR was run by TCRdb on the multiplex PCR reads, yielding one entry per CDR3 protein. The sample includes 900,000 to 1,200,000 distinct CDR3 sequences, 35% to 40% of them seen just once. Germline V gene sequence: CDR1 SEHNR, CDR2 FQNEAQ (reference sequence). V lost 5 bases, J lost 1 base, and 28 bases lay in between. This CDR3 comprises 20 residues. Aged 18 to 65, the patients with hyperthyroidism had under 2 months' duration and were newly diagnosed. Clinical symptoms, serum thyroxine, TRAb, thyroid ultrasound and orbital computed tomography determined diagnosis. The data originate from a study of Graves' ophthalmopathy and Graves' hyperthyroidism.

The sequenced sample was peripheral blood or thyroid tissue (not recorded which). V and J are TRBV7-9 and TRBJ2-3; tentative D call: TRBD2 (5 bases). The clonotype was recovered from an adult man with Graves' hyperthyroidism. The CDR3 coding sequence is TGTGCCAGCAGCCCTACTTACCCCGGGATCAACCCGATGGGCACAGATACGCAGTATTTT. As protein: CASSPTYPGINPMGTDTQYF.